The sequence of this TCR beta chain was determined in a study of T cells in Graves' hyperthyroidism and ophthalmopathy (dated by TCRdb to the late 2010s). For the wider study: Peripheral blood samples were taken at the time of initial diagnosis, prior to any treatment. Following sampling, methimazole starting at 30 mg daily was given to hyperthyroidism patients, and high-dose intravenous methylprednisolone was given to ophthalmopathy patients. To identify distinguishing TCR V-J signatures, a discovery cohort of about 100 patients was used, comprising 43 with Graves' ophthalmopathy and some 57 with stable Graves' hyperthyroidism. The paper reports TCR Vbeta CDR3 sequencing of 140 or so peripheral blood samples: under 45 ophthalmopathy, fewer than 85 hyperthyroidism and approximately 17 progressor patients. The roughly 94 discovery patients were randomly divided into training and test sets at a 7:3 ratio. The study also compared thyroid tissue and blood T-cell repertoires from more than five Graves' hyperthyroidism patients. Whether ophthalmopathy could be predicted prospectively was tested in an independent validation cohort made up of fewer than 20 hyperthyroidism patients plus 17 patients who later progressed to ophthalmopathy. Broad study findings and their caveats: In validation, progression to ophthalmopathy was predicted by the model with almost 71% sensitivity and roughly 72% specificity, a median of 6.5 months before onset. Sample size was not statistically predetermined, and investigators were not blinded to group allocation. Most expanded thyroid clonotypes (frequency above 0.001) were also detected in blood, suggesting blood repertoires may reflect thyroid immune responses. A model built on a 13 V-J signature distinguished ophthalmopathy from stable hyperthyroidism, reaching roughly 88% sensitivity and under 84% specificity in cross-validation and 80%/75% in testing.

Ophthalmopathy patients had moderately to severely active disease, with a Clinical Activity Score of 3 or more, a NOSPECS grade of 4 or more, and a disease duration of less than 3 months. Patients with uncontrolled infections, other autoimmune diseases, pregnancy or lactation were excluded. Clinical symptoms, serum thyroxine and TRAb, thyroid ultrasound, and orbital computed tomography formed the basis for the diagnoses. PBMCs were isolated from about 9 ml of fresh peripheral blood by Ficoll-Paque density gradient centrifugation. Total RNA was extracted using Trizol reagent, and RNA quality was assessed on an Agilent 2100 Bioanalyzer. Amplification of TCR beta CDR3 regions was carried out from RNA transcripts. A first-round RT-PCR of the TCR CDR3 used the HTBI primer set with the Qiagen OneStep RT-PCR kit. Libraries were constructed in a second round of multiplex PCR, after which size selection and purification were carried out. Sequencing of the libraries was done on an Illumina HiSeq2000 using paired-end 100 bp reads. The published analysis was carried out like this. Raw data were processed with SOAPnuke, discarding reads with adapters, uncalled bases, mean Phred below 15, or no exact constant-primer or identifier match. High-quality paired reads were merged using COPE v1.2.5, and each unique nucleotide sequence was defined as a clonotype. MiTCR v1.1 was used to align clonotypes to the IMGT TRBV, TRBD and TRBJ reference segments. The analysis included only V-J combinations with a frequency above 0.0001, which together covered over 98% of the repertoires. The TCS score was defined as F50 (clonal expansion) divided by E x V (chaos), with BLOSUM62-based TCRdist calculated between CDR3 peptides within each V-J. Welch's t-statistics and random forest reduced 500 to 550 V-J features to 13, which were used in a naive Bayes classifier (R e1071). The raw public data were reprocessed by TCRdb itself: fastp quality trimming at Q25, MiXCR clonotype calling, in-frame beta chains only. Rows with a matching CDR3 protein are joined into one entry that keeps the most common DNA and genes. The V and J calls and clone size are TCRdb's, not the authors'. The sample table contains 300,000 to 500,000 distinct CDR3 sequences; only one count was recorded for more than 12% of them. The ten biggest clones cover approximately 29% of the sample.

For CDR1 and CDR2, the germline V gene (reference sequence) lists DFQATT and SNEGSKA. Its CDR3 holds 15 amino acids, cysteine through phenylalanine. Left in the record is the CDR3 DNA by itself, 45 bases read in frame from the first base. Germline trimming amounts to 2 bases on V and 3 bases on J, with 9 as the count of junction bases outside the gene matches. For this clonotype: Its binding antigen is unknown. There are no base qualities to consult, and no much larger clone falls within one base.

The sample taken for sequencing was blood. The sequence is built from TRBV20-1 and TRBJ2-7; TRBD1 aligns with 8 central bases. The sequence derives from a man aged 45-65 years with Graves' ophthalmopathy. The CDR3 region: CSARNPQGANYEQYF. The DNA sequence reads TGCAGTGCTAGAAATCCCCAGGGGGCCAACTACGAGCAGTACTTC.